This TCR beta chain comes out of a study of CD8 T cells in Susac syndrome. Random-hexamer reverse transcription was applied to 0.5 to 1 ug RNA. TCRdb itself ran the immunoSEQ multiplex PCR reads through MiXCR, one entry per CDR3 protein. The sample holds a few hundred thousand distinct CDR3 sequences; about 82% are singletons and the top ten take 0.21%. Germline V CDR1 and CDR2: MNHEY, SMNVEV (reference sequence). V dropped 6 bases and J dropped 2 bases, with 14 bases sitting between them. CDR3 length: 15 residues. The multiple sclerosis control group was made up of treatment-naive patients with stable or active relapsing-remitting disease. Both CD4+ and CD8+ T cells were negatively isolated, and TEMRA cells underwent FACS enrichment.

The rearrangement uses TRBV27 and TRBJ2-1; D is ambiguous. The receptor comes from a human donor with multiple sclerosis. Sequencing input: CD8+ T cells from PBMCs. This chain's CDR3 is CASRYGDDPYNEQFF. The CDR3 DNA is TGTGCCAGCAGATATGGCGACGACCCCTACAATGAGCAGTTCTTC.